This TCR beta chain is from a study of cytomegalovirus exposure and HLA in healthy donors. Trimming stripped 5 bases from V and 0 bases from J, with 14 bases between. The CDR3 runs to 15 residues. Germline V gene data show CDR1 as SGHVS and CDR2 as FNYEAQ. While unrecorded immune exposures were likely, the donors were nominally healthy when sampled. PCR involved 60 Vbeta and 13 Jbeta primers. The table came from immunoSEQ multiplex PCR; TCRdb's copy has only in-frame clones and leaves some out. The sample records tens of thousands of clones, more than 60% being singletons. The chain uses TRBV7-6 and TRBJ2-7; the D gene is possibly TRBD1 (6 bases). The sequence came from a man younger than 45 in good health and CMV-seronegative. Sequences were obtained from PBMCs. The CDR3 sequence is CASSRAQGSSYEQYF. The CDR3 DNA follows: TGTGCCAGCAGCCGCGCCCAGGGGTCCTCCTACGAGCAGTACTTC.